Listed here is a single T cell receptor beta chain. These data belong to a study of blood T cell repertoires in COVID-19. Using immunoSEQ multiplex PCR, the repertoire was profiled, and TCRdb retains in-frame clones only, with some absent. The sample lists 120,000 to 150,000 clones; more than 75% were seen once. Material: peripheral blood. This receptor was obtained from a man between 60 and 70 years old with active or convalescent COVID-19.

CDR3 sequence: CASSRDREGSTEAFF. CDR3 in DNA: TGTGCCAGCAGCCGTGACAGGGAAGGTTCCACTGAAGCTTTCTTT. J is TRBJ1-1 and V is TRBV28; 7 nucleotides match TRBD1. Per germline, CDR1 MDHEN and CDR2 SYDVKM. The junction had 11 bases not matched to a gene; V was cut back by 6 bases and J by 4 bases. The length of the CDR3 is 15 residues.